A single TCR beta chain is shown here with its context. Its matching antigen is unknown. Generated by immunoSEQ multiplex PCR, the TCRdb table keeps only in-frame clones and is missing some. The repertoire holds 50,000 to 65,000 clones, with more than 70% as singletons. The entry originates in a study of identifying expanded T cells in peripheral blood. Overall study findings and caveats: Differentially abundant clones: around 1.2 between replicates, about 15 at approximately 14 days, less than 20 at four. Across healthy donors, higher total template counts meant significantly greater roughly two-week count variance.

V gave up 3 bases and J gave up 4 bases; unmatched junction bases: 4. The CDR3 contains 15 residues. Germline CDR1 and CDR2: SGHAT and FQNNGV. During the collection period, no donor immune events like infections were recorded. What was sequenced was blood. The clonotype was recovered from a person aged 18 to 75 in good health. J is TRBJ2-7 and V is TRBV11-2; 12 bases match TRBD2. CDR3 amino acids: CASSLASGRAYEQYF. As DNA, the CDR3 is TGTGCCAGCAGCTTGGCTAGCGGGAGGGCGTACGAGCAGTACTTC.